The 11 T cell receptor beta chains below were found in one sample sequenced in a study of CD8 T cells in ankylosing spondylitis. Antigen specificity for these receptors is unknown. A single record per CDR3 protein comes from TCRdb applying MiXCR to the 5' RACE reads. Counted here are around 94,000 distinct CDR3 sequences, just under 9% occurring once; the ten biggest clones make up approximately 29%. Study results and caveats: Blood from ankylosing spondylitis patients appeared to carry a characteristic eight-variant TCR beta motif.

The sample was blood, either unsorted or a sorted T cell fraction (not recorded which). These receptors came from a male donor with ankylosing spondylitis.

At least ten counts were recorded for this clonotype. J is TRBJ2-3 and V is TRBV15, with 14 bases that match TRBD2. The CDR3 is 20 residues long. The V gene end was trimmed by 1 base and the J gene end by 2 bases; junction bases not matched to a gene: 11. Germline CDR1 LNHNV, CDR2 YYDKDF (reference sequence). The CDR3 DNA sequence: TGTGCCACCAGCAGAGCGACTAGCGGGAGGGCCGCTTTCTCCACAGATACGCAGTATTTT. This codes for CATSRATSGRAAFSTDTQYF.

This clonotype was observed at least ten times. This chain connects TRBV7-9 to TRBJ2-4, with D unclear. The CDR3 sequence is 16 residues long. Germline loops: CDR1 SEHNR, CDR2 FQNEAQ (reference sequence). V was pared by 5 bases and J by 0 bases, with 14 bases between. CDR3 protein: CASSPEFPLAKNIQYF. DNA for the CDR3: TGTGCCAGCAGCCCCGAATTTCCTCTAGCCAAAAACATTCAGTACTTC.

The J gene is TRBJ2-5, the V gene TRBV6-5; TRBD2 is a possible D gene (6 bases). The CDR3 length is 13 residues. Germline V gives CDR1 MNHEY, CDR2 SVGAGI. Trimming removed 2 bases at V and 5 bases at J, with 9 bases between. CDR3 sequence (DNA): TGTGCCAGCAGTTACCCGGGAGTGGAGACCCAGTACTTC. It translates to CASSYPGVETQYF.

This clonotype was observed at least ten times. The chain is built from TRBV20-1 and TRBJ2-3, with 12 bases matching TRBD2. The CDR3 has 17 residues. With V trimmed by 3 bases and J by 2 bases, 9 bases remained unmatched. Germline assignment: CDR1 DFQATT and CDR2 SNEGSKA (reference sequence). The CDR3 DNA follows: TGCAGTGCTAGGCTCCCCGGACTAGCGGGAACCACAGATACGCAGTATTTT. It translates to CSARLPGLAGTTDTQYF.

On this clonotype: This clone may be a read error of a much larger clone one base away. This is likely a read error, given that the CDR3 carries no conserved phenylalanine or tryptophan at its end. V usage is TRBV29-1 and J usage is TRBJ2-7; 7 bases agree with TRBD1. The CDR3 extends over 14 amino acids. The germline V gene has CDR1 SQVTM and CDR2 ANQGSEA. V lost 2 bases, J lost 5 bases, and 9 bases stayed unmatched. The CDR3 is CSVENFDRVDEQYY. In DNA, the CDR3 is TGCAGCGTTGAAAATTTCGACAGGGTCGACGAGCAGTACTAC.

The chain links TRBV7-8 to TRBJ2-7, with D tentatively TRBD2 (7 bases). V shed 5 bases and J shed 6 bases, with 11 bases lying between them. This CDR3 region has 12 residues. CDR1 SGHVS and CDR2 FQNEAQ come from the germline V gene. CDR3 in amino acids: CASSLGGGEQYV. For the CDR3, the DNA is TGTGCCAGCAGCCTGGGAGGGGGCGAGCAGTACGTC.

A single count supports this clonotype. The chain employs TRBV4-1 and TRBJ2-1; TRBD2 aligns across 8 bases. The CDR3 loop spans 17 amino acids. The germline CDR1 and CDR2 sequences are MGHRA and YSYEKL. V lost 1 base and J lost 0; bases outside the gene matches: 5. The CDR3 DNA sequence: TGCGCCAGCAGCCAAGCATACAGCGGGGGCTCCTACAATGAGCAGTTCTTC. As protein: CASSQAYSGGSYNEQFF.

The chain links TRBV7-2 to TRBJ2-1; the D gene could be TRBD1 or TRBD2 (5 bases each). This CDR3 comprises 16 residues. Germline values: CDR1 SGHTA, CDR2 FQGNSA. V was shortened by 8 bases and J by 0 bases, with 17 bases between the two germline ends. The CDR3 loop reads CASGGRQRSSYNEQFF. The CDR3 region has the DNA TGTGCCAGCGGGGGTCGACAGCGAAGCTCCTACAATGAGCAGTTCTTC.

This clonotype was detected only a few times. The chain uses TRBV27 and TRBJ2-3; 13 bases align to TRBD2. CDR3 size: 15 residues. From germline, CDR1 is MNHEY and CDR2 SMNVEV (reference sequence). Germline trimming cut 8 bases from V and 3 bases from J; bases unmatched to any gene: 5. The CDR3 is CASGGLAGITDTQYF. In DNA form, the CDR3 reads TGTGCCAGCGGGGGACTAGCGGGGATTACAGATACGCAGTATTTT.

CDR3 sequence (DNA): TGTGCCAGCATTAGCGGGAGATCATCCTACAATGAGCAGTTCTTC. It yields the protein CASISGRSSYNEQFF. This chain uses TRBV27 with TRBJ2-1, with 9 positions matching TRBD2. The V segment lost 7 bases and the J segment 1 base; nucleotides outside the gene matches: 5. The CDR3 length is 15 residues. Germline-derived CDR1 and CDR2 are MNHEY and SMNVEV (reference sequence).

In this sample, this clonotype turned up a few times. CDR3 in DNA: TGTGCCTGGGATGCTAGCGGGAGCGAGCAGTACTTC. It yields the protein CAWDASGSEQYF. The chain employs TRBV30 and TRBJ2-7, with 10 nucleotides matching TRBD2. Germline lookup yields CDR1 GTSNPN and CDR2 SVGIG (reference sequence). CDR3 length: 12 residues. V was pared by 5 bases and J by 6 bases, with 4 bases of the junction left unmatched.